This TCR beta chain was recorded in a study of sequential checkpoint blockade in melanoma. Study-level background: First-line arms were nivolumab then ipilimumab, or the reverse, randomized 1:1. Maintenance nivolumab came after either treatment sequence.

TCRdb keeps only in-frame clones here, not all; method: immunoSEQ multiplex PCR. Of more than 25,000 clones in the sample, about 89% were seen once. Treatment in this sample: randomized to nivolumab then ipilimumab (arm A) or the reverse (arm B). Patients had received no earlier DNA-damaging chemotherapy. From thawed PBMCs, live CD3+CD8+ cells negative for CD19 and CD56 were sorted. CDR1 MDHEN and CDR2 SYDVKM come from the germline V gene. The CDR3 spans 17 residues. V shed 6 bases, J shed 5 bases, and the junction held 13 bases outside the gene matches. The chain has TRBV28 and TRBJ2-2, with TRBD1 identical over 9 bases. The receptor comes from a human donor with melanoma. The sequences come from CD8+ T cells sorted from blood (inferred from file names), collected from a patient given nivolumab and ipilimumab in sequence. The CDR3 spells CASSTTRDRVQTGELFF. In DNA form, the CDR3 reads TGTGCCAGCAGCACAACAAGGGACAGGGTACAAACCGGGGAGCTGTTTTTT. The full variable domain, completed using reference TRBV28 and TRBJ2-2, is DVKVTQSSRYLVKRTGEKVFLECVQDMDHENMFWYRQDPGLGLRLIYFSYDVKMKEKGDIPEGYSVSREKKERFSLILESASTNQTSMYLCASSTTRDRVQTGELFFGEGSRLTVL.